This entry lists 10 T cell receptor beta chains sequenced from one sample in a study of identical twins. TCRdb analysed the 5' RACE reads with MiXCR anew, one entry per CDR3 protein. The sample includes some 790,000 distinct CDR3 sequences, around a sixth of them seen just once. This same sample was also part of a study on T cells expressing NK-cell markers.

Sequencing input: PBMCs. Receptors originate from a woman in her late teens or twenties in good health.

This sequence joins TRBV6-1 and TRBJ2-7, with a possible D match to TRBD1 (6 bases). Trimming shortened V by 6 bases and J by 6 bases, and 15 bases separated the two germline ends. Looked up from germline, CDR1 is MNHNS and CDR2 is SASEGT. CDR3 length: 13 residues. The CDR3 coding sequence is TGTGCCAGCAGAACGACCTCAGGGGCCGAGCAGTACTTC. Protein product: CASRTTSGAEQYF.

This clonotype was counted between two and nine times. V usage is TRBV24-1 and J usage is TRBJ2-3; D is perhaps TRBD2 (6 bases). With 1 base removed from V and 5 bases from J, the gap between germline ends came to 9 bases. CDR3 size: 14 residues. Germline V lookup: CDR1 KGHDR, CDR2 SFDVKD. This CDR3 is CATSDLPGGDTQYF. The CDR3 DNA sequence: TGTGCCACCAGTGATTTACCCGGGGGAGATACGCAGTATTTT.

This CDR3 reads CASSLGSWETYEQYF. The CDR3 region has the DNA TGCGCCAGCAGCTTGGGGTCGTGGGAGACCTACGAGCAGTACTTC. This sequence joins TRBV5-1 and TRBJ2-7, with a possible D match to TRBD2 (5 bases). Germline values: CDR1 SGHRS, CDR2 YFSETQ. The CDR3 totals 15 residues. V gave up 0 bases and J gave up 2 bases, with 12 bases separating them.

The chain links TRBV5-1 to TRBJ2-7, with 7 bases identical to TRBD1. Germline V CDR1 and CDR2: SGHRS, YFSETQ. V was clipped by 0 bases and J by 2 bases; unmatched bases: 5. The CDR3 runs to 15 residues. CDR3 residues: CASSLGQGRTYEQYF. The CDR3 nucleotides are TGCGCCAGCAGCTTGGGACAGGGAAGGACCTACGAGCAGTACTTC.

This clonotype was seen more than once but under ten times. The chain employs TRBV20-1 and TRBJ1-5; D gene ambiguous. Germline values: CDR1 DFQATT, CDR2 SNEGSKA (reference sequence). Trimming stripped 1 base from V and 5 bases from J, with 9 bases between. The CDR3 has 13 amino acids. CDR3 sequence: CSARALGDQPQHF. In nucleotides, the CDR3 is TGCAGTGCTAGAGCTTTGGGAGATCAGCCCCAGCATTTT.

This clonotype has only a few counts. The genes are TRBV12-3 or TRBV12-4 and TRBJ1-5; 9 nucleotides match TRBD1. The CDR3 contains 15 residues. The J segment lost 4 bases and the V segment lost 5 bases, leaving 6 bases of the junction unmatched. The CDR3 loop is CASSIGTGLNQPQHF. For the CDR3, the DNA is TGTGCCAGCAGTATTGGGACAGGGCTTAATCAGCCCCAGCATTTT.

This clonotype was observed a handful of times. This sequence joins TRBV12-3 or TRBV12-4 and TRBJ2-1, with 13 bases lining up with TRBD2. V shed 10 bases and J 5 bases; nucleotides not matched to a gene: 2. The CDR3 covers 13 residues. The DNA for the CDR3 is TGTGCCACCGGGACTAGCGGGAACAATGAGCAGTTCTTC. Its protein is CATGTSGNNEQFF.

V usage is TRBV6-5 and J usage is TRBJ1-6; a possible D gene is TRBD1 (5 bases). This CDR3 spans 14 amino acids. CDR1 is MNHEY and CDR2 is SVGAGI in the germline V gene. The germline V and J ends were trimmed by 2 bases and 9 bases, with 11 bases remaining between them. The CDR3 here is CASSYGGGGSPLHF. The CDR3 DNA sequence: TGTGCCAGCAGTTACGGCGGGGGTGGTTCACCCCTCCACTTT.

This clonotype was detected only a few times. V usage is TRBV10-3 and J usage is TRBJ2-1; possible D gene TRBD2, 7 bases. Trimming shortened V by 4 bases and J by 5 bases, and 15 bases separated the two germline ends. The CDR3 length is 15 residues. Germline loops: CDR1 ENHRY, CDR2 SYGVKD. The CDR3 reads CAISARGGTNNEQFF. Written as DNA, the CDR3 is TGTGCCATCAGTGCAAGGGGGGGCACTAACAATGAGCAGTTCTTC.

This chain joins TRBV20-1 and TRBJ2-1; D is ambiguous. The length of the CDR3 is 10 residues. The V and J ends lost 2 bases and 7 bases respectively, with 3 bases between them. Germline V gives CDR1 DFQATT, CDR2 SNEGSKA (reference sequence). In DNA, the CDR3 is TGCAGTGCTAGATTAAATGAGCAGTTCTTC. This gives the protein CSARLNEQFF.